This T cell receptor (beta chain) comes out of a study of control samples from healthy donors and cancer patients (dated by TCRdb to about 2020). The library was built by means of the immunoSEQ multiplex PCR assay. This is the immuneACCESS table as TCRdb keeps it, with only in-frame sequences that have V and J called. A part of the clones is gone; compared with another copy, unresolved V genes explain less than half, and the rest is unexplained. For this sample the table gives about 120,000 clones, of which about nine tenths were detected only once. The ten most abundant clones make up 4.5% to 7% of the sample. A remark on this clone: Its antigen has not been determined. No clone much larger than this one lies a single base away; base qualities are absent.

The CDR3 spans 14 residues, from the cysteine through the phenylalanine. Of all the DNA, just the CDR3 is kept, 42 bases in frame from base 1. The germline V gene yields SGHRS for CDR1 and YFSETQ for CDR2. Trimming costs V 0 bases and J 6 bases, and their ends lie 12 bases apart. The TCR comes from a man between 18 and 35 years old in good health. The specimen was blood. Recombination linked TRBV5-1 to TRBJ1-1, with the D gene not confidently named. Here the CDR3 is given as CASSLAAGDAEAFF. The DNA sequence is as follows: TGCGCCAGCAGCTTGGCCGCCGGGGATGCTGAAGCTTTCTTT.